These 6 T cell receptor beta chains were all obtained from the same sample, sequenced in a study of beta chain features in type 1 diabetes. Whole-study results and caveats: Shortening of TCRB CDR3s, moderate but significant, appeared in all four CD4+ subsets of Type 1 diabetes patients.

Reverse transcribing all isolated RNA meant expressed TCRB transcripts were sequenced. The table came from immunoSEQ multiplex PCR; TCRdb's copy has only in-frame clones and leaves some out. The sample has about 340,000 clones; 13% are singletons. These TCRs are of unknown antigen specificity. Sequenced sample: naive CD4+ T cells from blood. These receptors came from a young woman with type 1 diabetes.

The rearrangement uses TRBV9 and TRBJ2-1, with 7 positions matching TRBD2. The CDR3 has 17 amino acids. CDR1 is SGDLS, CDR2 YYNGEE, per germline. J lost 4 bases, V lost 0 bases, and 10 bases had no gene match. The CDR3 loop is CASSVVGSSGIYNEQFF. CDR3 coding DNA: TGTGCCAGCAGCGTAGTAGGATCTAGCGGCATATACAATGAGCAGTTCTTC.

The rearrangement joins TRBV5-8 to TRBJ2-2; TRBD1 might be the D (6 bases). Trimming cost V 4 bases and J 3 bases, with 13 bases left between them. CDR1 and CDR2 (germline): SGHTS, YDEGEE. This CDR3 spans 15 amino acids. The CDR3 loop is CASSVQGSYTGELFF. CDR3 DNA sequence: TGTGCCAGCAGCGTACAGGGCTCGTACACCGGGGAGCTGTTTTTT.

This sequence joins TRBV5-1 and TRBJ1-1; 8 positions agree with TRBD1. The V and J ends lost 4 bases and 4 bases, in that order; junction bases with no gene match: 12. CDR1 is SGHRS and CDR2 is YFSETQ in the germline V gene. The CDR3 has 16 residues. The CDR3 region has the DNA TGCGCCAGCAGCAAGAATCCGGGACAGGCAACCACTGAAGCTTTCTTT. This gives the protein CASSKNPGQATTEAFF.

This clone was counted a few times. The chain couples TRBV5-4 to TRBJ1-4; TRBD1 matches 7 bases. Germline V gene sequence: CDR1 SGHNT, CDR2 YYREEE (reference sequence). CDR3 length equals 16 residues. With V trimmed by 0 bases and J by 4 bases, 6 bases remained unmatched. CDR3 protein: CASSLGTGQLNEKLFF. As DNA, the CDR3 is TGTGCCAGCAGCTTGGGCACGGGACAGCTTAATGAAAAACTGTTTTTT.

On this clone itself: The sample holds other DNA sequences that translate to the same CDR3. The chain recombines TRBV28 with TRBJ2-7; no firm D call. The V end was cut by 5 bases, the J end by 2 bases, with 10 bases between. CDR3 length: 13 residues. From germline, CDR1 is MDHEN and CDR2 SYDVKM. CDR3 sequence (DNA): TGTGCCAGCAGTCTCGACACCGCCTACGAGCAGTACTTC. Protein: CASSLDTAYEQYF.

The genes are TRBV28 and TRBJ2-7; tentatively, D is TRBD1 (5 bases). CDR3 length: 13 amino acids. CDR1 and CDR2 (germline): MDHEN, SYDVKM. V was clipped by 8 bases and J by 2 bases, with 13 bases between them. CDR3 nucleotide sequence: TGTGCCAGCTTCGGCAGGGAAGCCTACGAGCAGTACTTC. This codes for CASFGREAYEQYF.